A selection of T cell receptor beta chains follows, all from one sample in a study of blood T cell repertoires in COVID-19. Assay used: immunoSEQ multiplex PCR; TCRdb lists only in-frame clones, some missing. The repertoire holds under 200,000 clones, with more than 75% as singletons. Sequenced: peripheral blood. All receptors come from a woman aged 40 to 50 with COVID-19, enrolled during active disease. Both conserved end residues are part of each CDR3. The order of the fields is V gene, clone size, D gene, J gene, CDR3 protein, CDR3 DNA. D genes are given only for firm matches. Size is stated for part of the rows, as once, few or many counts, or as a class when the clone is expanded.

TRBV4-2	-	TRBD2	TRBJ2-3	CASSHDKGTSGRSDTQYF	TGTGCCAGCAGCCATGATAAAGGGACTAGCGGGAGGTCAGATACGCAGTATTTT
TRBV12-3/TRBV12-4	-	-	TRBJ2-7	CASSTGTVYEQYF	TGTGCCAGCAGTACAGGGACGGTCTACGAGCAGTACTTC
TRBV7-9	once	-	TRBJ2-6	CASSSQGRANVLTF	TGTGCCAGCAGCTCTCAGGGTAGGGCCAACGTCCTGACTTTC
TRBV5-6	-	-	TRBJ1-2	CASSGRGYYGYTF	TGTGCCAGCAGCGGCCGAGGGTACTATGGCTACACCTTC
TRBV19	-	TRBD1	TRBJ1-6	CASSPTQDRANSPLHF	TGTGCCAGTAGTCCTACCCAGGACAGGGCTAATTCACCCCTCCACTTT
TRBV9	-	TRBD2	TRBJ2-6	CASTLPPASGVIGANVLTF	TGTGCCAGCACTCTACCCCCCGCTAGCGGGGTAATTGGGGCCAACGTCCTGACTTTC
TRBV11-2	-	-	TRBJ2-1	CASSLSARDNEQFF	TGTGCCAGCAGCCTATCAGCGAGGGACAATGAGCAGTTCTTC
TRBV27	-	-	TRBJ2-7	CASSFIGQKFYEQYF	TGTGCCAGCAGTTTTATCGGACAGAAATTCTACGAGCAGTACTTC
TRBV10-2	-	-	TRBJ1-5	CASSVGEGRQPQHF	TGCGCCAGCAGTGTGGGGGAGGGCAGGCAGCCCCAGCATTTT
TRBV5-1	-	TRBD1	TRBJ1-2	CASSLEGTAFNYGYTF	TGCGCCAGCAGCTTGGAAGGGACAGCATTTAACTATGGCTACACCTTC
TRBV6-5	-	-	TRBJ1-2	CASSYGGYGYTF	TGTGCCAGCAGTTACGGCGGCTATGGCTACACCTTC
TRBV11-2	-	TRBD2	TRBJ2-3	CASSPRLAGGRDTQYF	TGTGCCAGCAGCCCAAGACTAGCGGGAGGGCGAGATACGCAGTATTTT